Following are 5 T cell receptor beta chains from one sample sequenced in a study of CD8 T cells in Susac syndrome (dated by TCRdb to between 2018 and 2020). Library prep was done by the immunoSEQ multiplex PCR assay. RNA was extracted using the RNeasy kit, and roughly 0.5 to 1 microgram was reverse transcribed with random hexamers. TCRdb reprocessing: public reads trimmed at Q25 with fastp, clones called with MiXCR, in-frame beta chains kept. Entries are consolidated by CDR3 protein sequence, retaining the most common genes and DNA. This sample has approximately 100,000 distinct CDR3 sequences in its table, and 96% of those were observed once. Roughly 0.099% of the sample is held by the ten biggest clonotypes. Sequencing was carried out using CD4+ T cells from PBMCs. These receptors all stem from a human donor in good health.

V gene TRBV29-1 combines with J gene TRBJ1-2; D call uncertain. Germline assignment: CDR1 SQVTM and CDR2 ANQGSEA. The CDR3 contains 10 residues. V was trimmed by 3 bases and J by 6 bases, leaving 5 bases between them. CDR3 nucleotide sequence: TGCAGCGTTGATGGGGATGGCTACACCTTC. Amino acids: CSVDGDGYTF.

The rearrangement joins TRBV2 to TRBJ2-5; D is unclear. V lost 7 bases to trimming and J lost 8 bases, with 17 bases between them. Germline values: CDR1 SNHLY, CDR2 FYNNEI. CDR3 length: 13 residues. CDR3 DNA: TGTGCCAGCACGGGCTGGCCAGGCGGAACCCAGTACTTC. The encoded protein is CASTGWPGGTQYF.

The V gene is TRBV19, the J gene TRBJ1-5; D is uncertain. Trimming removed 5 bases at V and 5 bases at J, with 13 bases between. The CDR3 has 14 amino acids. Germline-derived CDR1 and CDR2 are LNHDA and SQIVND (reference sequence). The CDR3 region has the DNA TGTGCCAGTAGTGGTATCCGGATCGATCAGCCCCAGCATTTT. Translated: CASSGIRIDQPQHF.

The chain recombines TRBV27 with TRBJ2-3; 9 bases agree with TRBD2. Germline V CDR1 and CDR2: MNHEY, SMNVEV (reference sequence). The trim removed 0 bases at V and 5 bases at J, leaving 0 bases unmatched. The CDR3 has 14 amino acids. CDR3 sequence (DNA): TGTGCCAGCAGTTTATCGACTAGCGGAGATACGCAGTATTTT. Its protein is CASSLSTSGDTQYF.

The chain combines TRBV6-5 with TRBJ2-1, with TRBD1 matching 9 bases. The junction had 0 bases not matched to a gene; V was cut back by 2 bases and J by 7 bases. This CDR3 is 13 amino acids long. Germline V gene lookup returns CDR1 MNHEY and CDR2 SVGAGI. CDR3 DNA: TGTGCCAGCAGTTACGACAGGGGGAATGAGCAGTTCTTC. Amino acid sequence: CASSYDRGNEQFF.